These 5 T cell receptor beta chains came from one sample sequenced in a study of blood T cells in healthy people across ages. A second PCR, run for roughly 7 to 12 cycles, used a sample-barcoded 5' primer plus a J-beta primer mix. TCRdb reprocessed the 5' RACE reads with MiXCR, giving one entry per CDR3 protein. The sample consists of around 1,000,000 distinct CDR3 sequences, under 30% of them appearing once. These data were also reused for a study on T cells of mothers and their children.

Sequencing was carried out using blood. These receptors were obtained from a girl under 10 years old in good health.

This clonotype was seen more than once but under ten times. The CDR3 bases are TGCAGTGCTAGAACCCCCCTGGGCTATGGCTACACCTTC. Protein product: CSARTPLGYGYTF. The chain couples TRBV20-1 to TRBJ1-2; D is unclear. Between the trimmed V and J ends, which lost 2 bases and 4 bases, there was a span of 11 bases. Germline V gene sequence: CDR1 DFQATT, CDR2 SNEGSKA (reference sequence). The CDR3 loop spans 13 amino acids.

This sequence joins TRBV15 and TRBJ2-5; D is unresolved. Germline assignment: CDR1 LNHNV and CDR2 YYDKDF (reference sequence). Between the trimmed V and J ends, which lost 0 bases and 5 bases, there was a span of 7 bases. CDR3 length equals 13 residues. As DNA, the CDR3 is TGTGCCACCAGCAGAGATCTCTTTGAGACCCAGTACTTC. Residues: CATSRDLFETQYF.

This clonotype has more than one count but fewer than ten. The CDR3 DNA follows: TGTGCTAGTGGTTTGGGAACGGAGACCTACGAGCAGTACTTC. Its translation is CASGLGTETYEQYF. The chain has TRBV12-5 and TRBJ2-5; no clear D. Gene TRBJ2-7 matches the end of the DNA better, so the J call may be wrong. The CDR3 sequence is 14 residues long. CDR1 and CDR2 from the germline V gene are LGHNT and FRNRAP.

The CDR3 loop reads CASSPPQAGQETQYF. DNA of the CDR3: TGTGCCAGCAGTCCCCCGCAAGCGGGACAAGAGACCCAGTACTTC. This chain connects TRBV7-9 to TRBJ2-5; 7 bases agree with TRBD2. Germline CDR1 is SEHNR and CDR2 is FQNEAQ (reference sequence). The J segment lost 2 bases and the V segment lost 6 bases, leaving 9 bases of the junction unmatched. The CDR3 loop spans 15 amino acids.

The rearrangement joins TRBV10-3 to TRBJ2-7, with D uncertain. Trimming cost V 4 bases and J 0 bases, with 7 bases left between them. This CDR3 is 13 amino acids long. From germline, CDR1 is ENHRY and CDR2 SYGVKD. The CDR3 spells CAISATSSYEQYF. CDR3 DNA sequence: TGTGCCATCAGTGCTACAAGCTCCTACGAGCAGTACTTC.